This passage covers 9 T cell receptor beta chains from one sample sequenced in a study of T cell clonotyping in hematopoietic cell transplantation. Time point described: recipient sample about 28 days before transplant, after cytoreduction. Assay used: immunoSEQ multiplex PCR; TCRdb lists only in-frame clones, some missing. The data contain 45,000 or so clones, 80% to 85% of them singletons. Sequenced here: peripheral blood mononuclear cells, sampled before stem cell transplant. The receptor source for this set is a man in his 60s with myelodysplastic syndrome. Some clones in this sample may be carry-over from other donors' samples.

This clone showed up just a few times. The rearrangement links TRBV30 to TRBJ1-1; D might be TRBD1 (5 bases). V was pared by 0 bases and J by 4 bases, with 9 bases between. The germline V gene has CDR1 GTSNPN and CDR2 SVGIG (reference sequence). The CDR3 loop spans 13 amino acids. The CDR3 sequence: CAWSVRAGTEAFF. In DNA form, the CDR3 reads TGTGCCTGGAGTGTCAGGGCAGGCACTGAAGCTTTCTTT.

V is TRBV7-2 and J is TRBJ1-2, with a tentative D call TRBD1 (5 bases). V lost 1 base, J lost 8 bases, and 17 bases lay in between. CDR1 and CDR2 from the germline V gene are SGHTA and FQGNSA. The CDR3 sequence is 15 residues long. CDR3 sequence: CASSLESRGFGGYTF. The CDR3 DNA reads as TGTGCCAGCAGCTTAGAATCTCGGGGGTTCGGGGGCTACACCTTC.

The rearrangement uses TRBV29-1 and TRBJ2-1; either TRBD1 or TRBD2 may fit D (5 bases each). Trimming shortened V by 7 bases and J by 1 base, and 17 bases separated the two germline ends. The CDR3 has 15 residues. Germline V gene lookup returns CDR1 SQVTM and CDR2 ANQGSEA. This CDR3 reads CSGKTGTESYNEQFF. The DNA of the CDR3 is TGCAGCGGAAAAACCGGGACCGAGTCCTACAATGAGCAGTTCTTC.

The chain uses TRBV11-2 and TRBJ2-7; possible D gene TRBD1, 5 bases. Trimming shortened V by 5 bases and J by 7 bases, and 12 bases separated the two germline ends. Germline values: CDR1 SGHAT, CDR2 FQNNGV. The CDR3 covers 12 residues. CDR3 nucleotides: TGTGCCAGCAGCCTCTATAAGGGGGAGCAGTACTTC. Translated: CASSLYKGEQYF.

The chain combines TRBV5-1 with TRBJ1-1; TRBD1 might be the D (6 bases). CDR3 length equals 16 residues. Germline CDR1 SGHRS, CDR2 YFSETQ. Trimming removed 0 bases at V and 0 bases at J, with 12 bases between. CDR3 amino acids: CASSLEGGLLNTEAFF. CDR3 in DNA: TGCGCCAGCAGCTTGGAGGGGGGCCTTTTGAACACTGAAGCTTTCTTT.

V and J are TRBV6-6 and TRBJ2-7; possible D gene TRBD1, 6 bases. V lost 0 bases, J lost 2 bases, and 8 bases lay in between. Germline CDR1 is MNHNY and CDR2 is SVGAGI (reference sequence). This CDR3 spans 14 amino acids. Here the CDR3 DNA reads TGTGCCAGCAGTTACTCCGGACAGACCTACGAGCAGTACTTC. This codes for CASSYSGQTYEQYF.

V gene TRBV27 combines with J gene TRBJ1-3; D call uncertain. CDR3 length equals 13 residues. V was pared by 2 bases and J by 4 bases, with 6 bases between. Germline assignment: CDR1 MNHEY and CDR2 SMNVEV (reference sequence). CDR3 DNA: TGTGCCAGCAGTTTAAGGGAGGGAAACACCATATATTTT. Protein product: CASSLREGNTIYF.

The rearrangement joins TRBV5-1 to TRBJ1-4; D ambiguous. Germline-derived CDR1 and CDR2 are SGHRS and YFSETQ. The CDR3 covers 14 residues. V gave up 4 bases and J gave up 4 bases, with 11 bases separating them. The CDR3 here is CASSVETSNEKLFF. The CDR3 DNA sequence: TGCGCCAGCAGCGTAGAGACGAGTAATGAAAAACTGTTTTTT.

CDR3 in DNA: TGCGCCAGCAGCCAAGATGTCATGGCCTTGGAAGGAGAGACCCAGTACTTC. Protein product: CASSQDVMALEGETQYF. V usage is TRBV4-1 and J usage is TRBJ2-5; no clear D gene. Trimming cost V 0 bases and J 4 bases, with 18 bases left between them. Germline V gives CDR1 MGHRA, CDR2 YSYEKL. This CDR3 comprises 17 residues.